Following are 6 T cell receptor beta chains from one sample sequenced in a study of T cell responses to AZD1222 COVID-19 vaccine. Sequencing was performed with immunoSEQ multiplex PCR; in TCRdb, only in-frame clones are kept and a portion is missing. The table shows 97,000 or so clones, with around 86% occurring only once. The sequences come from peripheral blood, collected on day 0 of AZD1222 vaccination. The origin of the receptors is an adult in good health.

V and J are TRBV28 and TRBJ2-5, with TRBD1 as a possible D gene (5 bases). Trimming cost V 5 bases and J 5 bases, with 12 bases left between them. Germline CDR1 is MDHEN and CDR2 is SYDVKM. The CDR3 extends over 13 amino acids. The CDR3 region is CASSQGLGETQYF. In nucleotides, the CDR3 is TGTGCCAGCAGTCAGGGTTTGGGGGAGACCCAGTACTTC.

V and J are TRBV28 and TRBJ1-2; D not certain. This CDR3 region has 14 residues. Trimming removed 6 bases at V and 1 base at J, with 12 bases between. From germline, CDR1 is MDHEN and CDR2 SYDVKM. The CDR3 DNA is TGTGCCAGCAGCTCCCAGACAATTAACTATGGCTACACCTTC. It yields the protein CASSSQTINYGYTF.

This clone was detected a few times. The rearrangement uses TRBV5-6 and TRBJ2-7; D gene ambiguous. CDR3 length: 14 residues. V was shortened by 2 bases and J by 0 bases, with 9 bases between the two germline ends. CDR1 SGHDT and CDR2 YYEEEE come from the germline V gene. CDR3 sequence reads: CASSFGPSSYEQYF. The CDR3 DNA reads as TGTGCCAGCAGCTTCGGCCCGAGCTCCTACGAGCAGTACTTC. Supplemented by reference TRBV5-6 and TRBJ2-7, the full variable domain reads DAGVTQSPTHLIKTRGQQVTLRCSPKSGHDTVSWYQQALGQGPQFIFQYYEEEERQRGNFPDRFSGHQFPNYSSELNVNALLLGDSALYLCASSFGPSSYEQYFGPGTRLTVT.

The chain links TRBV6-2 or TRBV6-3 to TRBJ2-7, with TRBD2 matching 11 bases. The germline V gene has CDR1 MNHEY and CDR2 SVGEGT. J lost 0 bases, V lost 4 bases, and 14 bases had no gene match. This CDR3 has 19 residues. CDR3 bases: TGTGCCAGCAGTTGCGTCCTAGCGGGAGGCTCCCTTAGCTCCTACGAGCAGTACTTC. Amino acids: CASSCVLAGGSLSSYEQYF.

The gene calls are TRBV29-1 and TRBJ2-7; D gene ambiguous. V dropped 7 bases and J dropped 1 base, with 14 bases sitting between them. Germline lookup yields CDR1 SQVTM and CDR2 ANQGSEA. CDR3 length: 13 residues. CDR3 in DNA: TGCAGCGCTACGGTACAATTTTCCTACGAGCAGTACTTC. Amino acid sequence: CSATVQFSYEQYF.

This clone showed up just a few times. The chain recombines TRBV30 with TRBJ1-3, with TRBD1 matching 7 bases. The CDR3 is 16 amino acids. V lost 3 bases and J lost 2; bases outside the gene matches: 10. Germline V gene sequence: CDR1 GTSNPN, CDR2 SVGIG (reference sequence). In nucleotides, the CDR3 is TGTGCCTGGAGCCCAACCGACAGGGTTGCTGGAAACACCATATATTTT. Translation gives CAWSPTDRVAGNTIYF.